Below are 25 T cell receptor beta chains sequenced from a single sample in a study of OX40 agonist ivuxolimab in advanced cancers. Clones were sequenced by immunoSEQ multiplex PCR, and TCRdb holds only the in-frame ones, with some missing. The sample has more than 11,000 clones, 75% to 85% seen once. The sequencing here drew on CD4+ or CD8+ T cells sorted from blood, taken in a trial of the OX40 agonist ivuxolimab. Every receptor here comes from an adult with an advanced solid tumor such as melanoma, head and neck, liver or kidney cancer.

The CDR3 spells CATSRGRTWGRNEKLFF. Written as DNA, the CDR3 is TGTGCCACCAGCAGAGGACGGACGTGGGGGCGGAATGAAAAACTGTTTTTT. The chain joins TRBV15 to TRBJ1-4, with D perhaps TRBD1 (6 bases). Germline V lookup: CDR1 LNHNV, CDR2 YYDKDF (reference sequence). This CDR3 comprises 17 residues. V lost 1 base and J lost 5, with 17 bases in between.

This clone was observed a few times. The chain couples TRBV7-9 to TRBJ1-3; TRBD1 is a possible D gene (5 bases). The CDR3 is made up of 14 amino acids. CDR1 SEHNR and CDR2 FQNEAQ come from the germline V gene (reference sequence). V lost 5 bases, J lost 1 base, and 9 bases lay in between. The CDR3 protein is CASSQTDSGNTIYF. CDR3 sequence (DNA): TGTGCCAGCAGCCAGACAGATTCTGGAAACACCATATATTTT.

This rearrangement joins TRBV2 to TRBJ2-2; 7 bases agree with TRBD1. Unmatched junction bases numbered 10, after V lost 9 bases and J lost 6 bases. The CDR3 has 14 amino acids. In germline, CDR1 is SNHLY, CDR2 FYNNEI. CDR3 region: CARAAQGESGELFF. In nucleotides, the CDR3 is TGTGCCAGAGCAGCCCAGGGGGAGTCCGGGGAGCTGTTTTTT.

V usage is TRBV6-6 and J usage is TRBJ2-1, with TRBD1 identical over 8 bases. There are 16 residues in the CDR3. The V gene end was trimmed by 2 bases and the J gene end by 7 bases; junction bases not matched to a gene: 10. Germline CDR1 is MNHNY and CDR2 is SVGAGI (reference sequence). The CDR3 reads CASSYPSDRVENEQFF. CDR3 in DNA: TGTGCCAGCAGTTACCCCTCGGACAGGGTGGAGAATGAGCAGTTCTTC.

The rearrangement uses TRBV7-2 and TRBJ1-5; no clear D. Trimming removed 1 base at V and 0 bases at J, with 7 bases between. Germline CDR1 and CDR2: SGHTA and FQGNSA. CDR3 length equals 15 residues. The CDR3 DNA sequence: TGTGCCAGCAGCTTAGACGGAAATAGCAATCAGCCCCAGCATTTT. It yields the protein CASSLDGNSNQPQHF.

A word on this clone: A junction boundary mismatches the germline segment, possibly from a read error. The rearrangement links TRBV7-9 to TRBJ2-7; 9 bases line up with TRBD2. Germline loops: CDR1 SEHNR, CDR2 FQNEAQ (reference sequence). The CDR3 consists of 16 residues. In nucleotides, the CDR3 is TGCGCCAGCAGCCAAGACCCGGGGGCGGGAGGGGCCGAGCAGTACTTC. Encoded protein: CASSQDPGAGGAEQYF.

This clone is a singleton in its sample. In nucleotides, the CDR3 is TGTGCCAGCAGCGGGACACACGGTCCGTACTACAATGAGCAGTTCTTC. The encoded protein is CASSGTHGPYYNEQFF. This chain joins TRBV9 and TRBJ2-1, with D perhaps TRBD1 (5 bases). Germline lookup yields CDR1 SGDLS and CDR2 YYNGEE. V was cut by 3 bases and J by 3 bases, with 16 bases left in between. This CDR3 contains 16 residues.

The rearrangement links TRBV6-5 to TRBJ1-1; D uncertain. The germline gives CDR1 MNHEY, CDR2 SVGAGI. The V end was cut by 5 bases, the J end by 0 bases, with 7 bases between. This CDR3 has 13 amino acids. The CDR3 sequence is CASSPRMNTEAFF. The DNA for the CDR3 is TGTGCCAGCAGTCCGAGGATGAACACTGAAGCTTTCTTT.

The chain joins TRBV5-4 to TRBJ2-3; the match to TRBD2 covers 7 bases. The V and J ends lost 4 bases and 2 bases, in that order; junction bases with no gene match: 10. This CDR3 region has 16 residues. CDR1 SGHNT and CDR2 YYREEE come from the germline V gene (reference sequence). The DNA for the CDR3 is TGTGCCAGCAGCAAGGGAAGAGCGGGACTCACAGATACGCAGTATTTT. Protein: CASSKGRAGLTDTQYF. Full variable domain (outside the CDR3, taken from reference TRBV5-4 and TRBJ2-3): ETGVTQSPTHLIKTRGQQVTLRCSSQSGHNTVSWYQQALGQGPQFIFQYYREEENGRGNFPPRFSGLQFPNYSSELNVNALELDDSALYLCASSKGRAGLTDTQYFGPGTRLTVL.

The chain links TRBV11-2 to TRBJ2-6; D not certain. The CDR3 covers 17 residues. The germline V gene has CDR1 SGHAT and CDR2 FQNNGV. Trimming pared 5 bases from V and 4 bases from J, leaving 18 bases between. The CDR3 sequence is CASSTTPEGLGANVLTF. In DNA, the CDR3 is TGTGCCAGCAGCACTACCCCAGAAGGCTTGGGGGCCAACGTCCTGACTTTC.

The chain links TRBV5-4 to TRBJ2-1; 10 bases match TRBD2. Germline CDR1 SGHNT, CDR2 YYREEE (reference sequence). The length of the CDR3 is 13 residues. The ends lost 7 bases at V and 9 bases at J; junction bases unmatched: 7. The DNA of the CDR3 is TGTGCCAGCGGGGAGCGGGAGGGCACTGAGCAGTTCTTC. Its protein product is CASGEREGTEQFF.

In this sample, this clone turned up once. The chain couples TRBV19 to TRBJ2-7, with D possibly being TRBD1 (6 bases). CDR1 is LNHDA, CDR2 SQIVND, per germline (reference sequence). The CDR3 totals 14 residues. The V gene lost 5 bases and the J gene lost 2 bases, with 13 bases spanning the gap. CDR3 bases: TGTGCCAGTAGTGCTCGACAGGTCCCCTACGAGCAGTACTTC. Its protein product is CASSARQVPYEQYF.

The rearrangement joins TRBV2 to TRBJ2-5; D assignment may be TRBD1 or TRBD2 (5 bases each). The CDR3 consists of 15 residues. Trimming pared 7 bases from V and 0 bases from J, leaving 15 bases between. CDR1 and CDR2 from the germline V gene are SNHLY and FYNNEI. The CDR3 DNA is TGTGCCAGCATCACTGTCGGGGCGAACCAAGAGACCCAGTACTTC. Encoded protein: CASITVGANQETQYF.

The chain employs TRBV21-1 and TRBJ2-3; the tabulated D call, TRBD2, remains unverified against the DNA. TRBV21-1 is tagged as a pseudogene. The CDR3 runs 17 residues. In DNA form, the CDR3 reads TGTGCCAGCAGCCCCCCGGAGGCGGGATCAGGCACAGATACGCAGTATTTT. Its protein product is CASSPPEAGSGTDTQYF.

The CDR3 nucleotides read TGTGCCAGCAGTTTATGGACAGATCTACGTGATGGCTACACCTTC. Its translation: CASSLWTDLRDGYTF. The V call is TRBV2, the J call TRBJ1-2, with D possibly matching TRBD1 (6 bases). V shed 5 bases and J shed 6 bases, with 19 bases lying between them. Germline-derived CDR1 and CDR2 are SNHLY and FYNNEI. The CDR3 runs to 15 residues.

This clone has only a few counts. The chain couples TRBV4-3 to TRBJ1-5; no clear D gene. From germline, CDR1 is LGHNA and CDR2 YSLEER. The CDR3 is 14 amino acids. V was pared by 0 bases and J by 3 bases, with 6 bases between. The CDR3 protein is CASSQDFANQPQHF. CDR3 nucleotides: TGCGCCAGCAGCCAAGATTTCGCCAATCAGCCCCAGCATTTT.

The chain is built from TRBV30 and TRBJ1-6; 7 bases map to TRBD1. The CDR3 loop spans 13 amino acids. Germline V lookup: CDR1 GTSNPN, CDR2 SVGIG (reference sequence). J lost 8 bases, V lost 4 bases, and 5 bases had no gene match. The CDR3 here is CAWTGQPDSPLHF. DNA for the CDR3: TGTGCCTGGACGGGACAGCCGGATTCACCCCTCCACTTT.

This chain uses TRBV28 with TRBJ2-2, with D perhaps TRBD2 (6 bases). V gave up 5 bases and J gave up 5 bases, with 15 bases separating them. The CDR3 consists of 15 residues. Germline assignment: CDR1 MDHEN and CDR2 SYDVKM. CDR3: CASSGSGSRTGELFF. CDR3 DNA: TGTGCCAGCAGTGGCTCCGGGAGTAGAACCGGGGAGCTGTTTTTT.

The chain links TRBV5-5 to TRBJ1-3, with D possibly matching TRBD1 (6 bases). CDR3 length: 20 residues. The V and J ends lost 3 bases and 0 bases respectively, with 25 bases between them. The V gene's germline CDR1 is SGHKS and CDR2 YYEKEE (reference sequence). DNA of the CDR3: TGTGCCAGCAGCTCACGGCAGGGGCTACCCTTCTTTGGCTCTGGAAACACCATATATTTT. Its translation: CASSSRQGLPFFGSGNTIYF.

This sequence joins TRBV7-3 and TRBJ2-1; 12 nucleotides agree with TRBD2. CDR1 and CDR2 from the germline V gene are SGHTA and FQGTGA. The trim removed 3 bases at V and 8 bases at J, leaving 2 bases unmatched. This CDR3 comprises 14 residues. The CDR3: CASSLTSGRDEQFF. The CDR3 nucleotides are TGTGCCAGCAGCTTGACTAGCGGGAGAGATGAGCAGTTCTTC.

The chain carries TRBV7-9 and TRBJ2-7, with 7 bases lining up with TRBD1. Germline CDR1 reads SEHNR; CDR2 reads FQNEAQ (reference sequence). The CDR3 runs to 13 residues. The V and J ends lost 6 bases and 2 bases, in that order; junction bases with no gene match: 4. This CDR3 is CASRPGQTYEQYF. The CDR3 DNA follows: TGTGCCAGCAGACCGGGACAGACCTACGAGCAGTACTTC.

This clone has more than one count but fewer than ten. V usage is TRBV6-5 and J usage is TRBJ1-5, with D unclear. Looked up from germline, CDR1 is MNHEY and CDR2 is SVGAGI. The length of the CDR3 is 15 residues. Trimming took 5 bases from V and 1 from J, leaving 12 bases between them. The CDR3 bases are TGTGCCAGCAGTCCATCTCAGTCAAGCAATCAGCCCCAGCATTTT. This gives the protein CASSPSQSSNQPQHF.

This clone is categorized as medium-sized. The genes are TRBV19 and TRBJ1-5; no clear D gene. The V gene's germline CDR1 is LNHDA and CDR2 SQIVND (reference sequence). Between the trimmed V and J ends, which lost 7 bases and 3 bases, there was a span of 16 bases. There are 15 residues in the CDR3. The DNA for the CDR3 is TGTGCCAGTAAAGAGTCTGGTTTGTCCAATCAGCCCCAGCATTTT. Its translation is CASKESGLSNQPQHF.

V gene TRBV6-4 combines with J gene TRBJ2-1, with 11 positions matching TRBD2. The V gene's germline CDR1 is MRHNA and CDR2 SNTAGT. Trimming at V came to 0 bases and at J to 3 bases, leaving 1 base not matched to a gene. The CDR3 is made up of 16 amino acids. In DNA form, the CDR3 reads TGTGCCAGCAGTGACTCACTAGCGGGAGTCTACAATGAGCAGTTCTTC. Protein: CASSDSLAGVYNEQFF.

This clone has only a few counts. V and J are TRBV28 and TRBJ1-5, with D uncertain. The germline V gene encodes CDR1 MDHEN and CDR2 SYDVKM. The CDR3 contains 15 residues. The V gene lost 5 bases and the J gene lost 2 bases, with 13 bases spanning the gap. CDR3 region: CASSPKGSRNQPQHF. The CDR3 DNA sequence: TGTGCCAGCAGTCCGAAGGGCAGTCGCAATCAGCCCCAGCATTTT. Combining the CDR3 with reference TRBV28 and TRBJ1-5 gives the whole variable domain DVKVTQSSRYLVKRTGEKVFLECVQDMDHENMFWYRQDPGLGLRLIYFSYDVKMKEKGDIPEGYSVSREKKERFSLILESASTNQTSMYLCASSPKGSRNQPQHFGDGTRLSIL.